Listed below are T cell receptor beta chains from one sample, sequenced in a study of blood T cell repertoires in COVID-19. Some clones are missing from TCRdb's copy, which holds only in-frame ones; the method was immunoSEQ multiplex PCR. The table lists 95,000 to 120,000 clones, over 75% of them singletons. Sequencing was performed on peripheral blood. The receptors come from a human donor in a cohort sampled during active COVID-19. Each CDR3 is given with its conserved first and last residue. The D gene is left open where the match is weak. Size is stated for part of the rows, as once, few or many counts, or as a class when the clone is expanded.

clone_size: few
v_call: TRBV3-1/TRBV3-2
j_call: TRBJ1-1
d_call: TRBD1
cdr3_nt: TGTGCCAGCAGCCCGATTGCCTTAGGGGGCTCTGAAGCTTTCTTT
cdr3_aa: CASSPIALGGSEAFF

clone_size: -
v_call: TRBV3-1/TRBV3-2
j_call: TRBJ2-3
d_call: TRBD2
cdr3_nt: TGTGCCAGCAGCGCACCGGGACTAGGGACAGATACGCAGTATTTT
cdr3_aa: CASSAPGLGTDTQYF

clone_size: once
v_call: TRBV29-1
j_call: TRBJ1-5
d_call: -
cdr3_nt: TGCAGCGTTGAAGGTTCAGGCAATCAGCCCCAGCATTTT
cdr3_aa: CSVEGSGNQPQHF

clone_size: -
v_call: TRBV4-2
j_call: TRBJ2-7
d_call: TRBD1
cdr3_nt: TGTGCCAGCAGCCCAGTCCTTCAGGGGGACTCCTACGAGCAGTACTTC
cdr3_aa: CASSPVLQGDSYEQYF

clone_size: -
v_call: TRBV19
j_call: TRBJ1-1
d_call: -
cdr3_nt: TGTGCCAGTAGTATCAGAAACACTGAAGCTTTCTTT
cdr3_aa: CASSIRNTEAFF

clone_size: -
v_call: TRBV6-5
j_call: TRBJ2-1
d_call: TRBD1
cdr3_nt: TGTGCCAGCAGACGACAGGGGAAGCAGTTCTTC
cdr3_aa: CASRRQGKQFF

clone_size: -
v_call: TRBV27
j_call: TRBJ1-6
d_call: -
cdr3_nt: TGTGCCAGCAGCCGGGATCGGGGGAATTCACCCCTCCACTTT
cdr3_aa: CASSRDRGNSPLHF

clone_size: -
v_call: TRBV18
j_call: TRBJ1-2
d_call: TRBD1
cdr3_nt: TGTGCCAGCTCACCAACCGGGACAGGGGTCGGCTACACCTTC
cdr3_aa: CASSPTGTGVGYTF

clone_size: -
v_call: TRBV6-1
j_call: TRBJ2-1
d_call: -
cdr3_nt: TGTGCCAGCAGTGAACGGTCATACAATGAGCAGTTCTTC
cdr3_aa: CASSERSYNEQFF

clone_size: -
v_call: TRBV4-1
j_call: TRBJ1-2
d_call: TRBD1
cdr3_nt: TGCGCCAGCAGCTCCGGACAGGGCTATGGCTACACCTTC
cdr3_aa: CASSSGQGYGYTF

clone_size: many
v_call: TRBV6-1
j_call: TRBJ2-7
d_call: TRBD1
cdr3_nt: TGTGCCAGCAGTGAAGAAGGGGGGACAGGGGGCGAGCAGTACTTC
cdr3_aa: CASSEEGGTGGEQYF

clone_size: -
v_call: TRBV3-1/TRBV3-2
j_call: TRBJ1-1
d_call: -
cdr3_nt: TGTGCCAGCAGCCAAGGGGTAGGGGCGAACACTGAAGCTTTCTTT
cdr3_aa: CASSQGVGANTEAFF

clone_size: -
v_call: TRBV2
j_call: TRBJ2-3
d_call: TRBD2
cdr3_nt: TGTGCCAGCAGTGGGACTCGGACTAGCGGGGTTAGCACAGATACGCAGTATTTT
cdr3_aa: CASSGTRTSGVSTDTQYF

clone_size: -
v_call: TRBV6-6
j_call: TRBJ1-5
d_call: -
cdr3_nt: TGTGCCAGCAGTTACTCGGGCAATAGCAATCAGCCCCAGCATTTT
cdr3_aa: CASSYSGNSNQPQHF

clone_size: -
v_call: TRBV6-5
j_call: TRBJ1-2
d_call: -
cdr3_nt: TGTGCCAGCAGCGCGGGATCAAACTATGGCTACACCTTC
cdr3_aa: CASSAGSNYGYTF

clone_size: -
v_call: TRBV10-2
j_call: TRBJ2-7
d_call: TRBD2
cdr3_nt: TGCGCCAGCAGTGAGCTCGGGACTAGCGGGAGGACCTACGAGCAGTACTTC
cdr3_aa: CASSELGTSGRTYEQYF

clone_size: -
v_call: TRBV5-1
j_call: TRBJ2-3
d_call: -
cdr3_nt: TGCGCCAGCAGCTTGGTAGCGGATAGCACAGATACGCAGTATTTT
cdr3_aa: CASSLVADSTDTQYF

clone_size: -
v_call: TRBV2
j_call: TRBJ1-4
d_call: -
cdr3_nt: TGTGCCAGCAGTAACCGACAGGTTCCCACTACAACTAATGAAAAACTGTTTTTT
cdr3_aa: CASSNRQVPTTTNEKLFF

clone_size: -
v_call: TRBV5-1
j_call: TRBJ2-7
d_call: -
cdr3_nt: TGCGCCAGCAGCTTGGGGCAGGGTGGCTACGAGCAGTACTTC
cdr3_aa: CASSLGQGGYEQYF

clone_size: -
v_call: TRBV19
j_call: TRBJ2-3
d_call: TRBD2
cdr3_nt: TGTGCCAGTAGTACCGGACTAGCGGGAGGGAGAGGTACGCAGTATTTT
cdr3_aa: CASSTGLAGGRGTQYF

clone_size: -
v_call: TRBV5-6
j_call: TRBJ1-6
d_call: -
cdr3_nt: TGTGCCAGCAGCTTGGAGCGGGTTCCACCCCTCCACTTT
cdr3_aa: CASSLERVPPLHF

clone_size: -
v_call: TRBV6-1
j_call: TRBJ2-7
d_call: -
cdr3_nt: TGTGCCAGCAGTGTCGAAAGGACAGAGGGTCAGACCGAGCAGTACTTC
cdr3_aa: CASSVERTEGQTEQYF

clone_size: once
v_call: TRBV11-1
j_call: TRBJ1-1
d_call: TRBD1
cdr3_nt: TGTGCCAGCAGCCCCGGGACAGGGGCCCAGAACACTGAAGCTTTCTTT
cdr3_aa: CASSPGTGAQNTEAFF

clone_size: -
v_call: TRBV5-1
j_call: TRBJ1-3
d_call: -
cdr3_nt: TGCGCCAGCAGCACCCAGGGCCCTGGAAACACCATATATTTT
cdr3_aa: CASSTQGPGNTIYF

clone_size: -
v_call: TRBV5-4
j_call: TRBJ2-7
d_call: TRBD1
cdr3_nt: TGTGCCAGCAGCCCCCGGACAGGGGCCTACGAGCAGTACTTC
cdr3_aa: CASSPRTGAYEQYF

clone_size: -
v_call: TRBV4-1
j_call: TRBJ2-7
d_call: -
cdr3_nt: TGCGCCAGCAGCCTCCTTCTCTCTTCGGGAGCGGCGTACGAGCAGTACTTC
cdr3_aa: CASSLLLSSGAAYEQYF

clone_size: -
v_call: TRBV5-1
j_call: TRBJ2-7
d_call: -
cdr3_nt: TGCGCCAGCAGCTTAGGGGCTGGGGAAACCTCCTACGAGCAGTACTTC
cdr3_aa: CASSLGAGETSYEQYF

clone_size: -
v_call: TRBV28
j_call: TRBJ1-6
d_call: TRBD1
cdr3_nt: TGTGCCAGCAGTCCCCAAGGGGGCCTTTCTAATTCACCCCTCCACTTT
cdr3_aa: CASSPQGGLSNSPLHF

clone_size: -
v_call: TRBV29-1
j_call: TRBJ2-5
d_call: -
cdr3_nt: TGCAGCGTTGGGGGGGAGGTGGAGACCCAGTACTTC
cdr3_aa: CSVGGEVETQYF